These 21 T cell receptor beta chains were all obtained from the same sample, sequenced in a study of shared clonotypes between healthy human individuals (dated by TCRdb to the early 2020s). The method was the immunoSEQ multiplex PCR assay. TCRdb's version of the immuneACCESS table is confined to in-frame rearrangements and falls short of the full clone set. An unresolved V gene accounts for under half of the shortfall where checked; the remainder is of unknown origin. This sample lists about a million clones; 75% were detected once. About 1.5% of the sample is held by the ten biggest clonotypes. Sequencing input: memory CD4+ T cells sorted from blood. Interpreted using the paper, the cell subset or site label stands for: CD45RA-negative fraction. All receptors derive from a man younger than 35 in good health.

V gene TRBV5-6 combines with J gene TRBJ2-3; 10 positions agree with TRBD1. This CDR3 is 16 amino acids long. V shed 2 bases and J 6 bases; nucleotides not matched to a gene: 9. From germline, CDR1 is SGHDT and CDR2 YYEEEE. The CDR3 loop is CASSFGTGDRFDTQYF. For the CDR3, the DNA is TGTGCCAGCAGCTTTGGGACAGGGGACAGATTTGATACGCAGTATTTT. Full variable domain (rest looked up from reference TRBV5-6 and TRBJ2-3): DAGVTQSPTHLIKTRGQQVTLRCSPKSGHDTVSWYQQALGQGPQFIFQYYEEEERQRGNFPDRFSGHQFPNYSSELNVNALLLGDSALYLCASSFGTGDRFDTQYFGPGTRLTVL.

CDR3 nucleotide sequence: TGTGCCAGCAGCTCTCGACAGGGGAATGAAAAACTGTTTTTT. Translating gives CASSSRQGNEKLFF. This chain uses TRBV13 with TRBJ1-4; TRBD1 agrees at 8 bases. The CDR3 sequence is 14 residues long. With 4 bases clipped from V and 5 bases from J, the junction kept 3 bases outside the gene matches. Germline V gives CDR1 PRHDT, CDR2 FYEKMQ (reference sequence).

V is TRBV25-1 and J is TRBJ1-2; TRBD1 matches at 8 bases. Trimming at V came to 5 bases and at J to 8 bases, leaving 13 bases not matched to a gene. CDR3 length equals 15 residues. CDR1 and CDR2 (germline): MGHDK, SYGVNS. CDR3 sequence: CASSTGSGGLRGYTF. The CDR3 coding sequence is TGTGCCAGCAGTACGGGATCAGGGGGCCTTCGGGGCTACACCTTC.

This clone occurred once. This chain joins TRBV14 and TRBJ2-7; 10 bases agree with TRBD1. This CDR3 spans 13 amino acids. Looked up from germline, CDR1 is SGHDN and CDR2 is FVKESK. V lost 4 bases to trimming and J lost 6 bases; unmatched junction nucleotides: 3. CDR3 loop: CASSRGQGVEQYF. The CDR3, as DNA: TGTGCCAGCAGCCGCGGACAGGGGGTCGAGCAGTACTTC.

With regard to this clone: The junction does not match germline at one end; this may be a read error. The V and J genes are TRBV7-7 and TRBJ2-2, with no clear D. The CDR3 runs to 15 residues. CDR1 SSHAT and CDR2 FNYEAQ come from the germline V gene (reference sequence). Written as DNA, the CDR3 is TGTGCTAGCAGCTCCAGCTCAGGAGCCACCGGGGAGCTGTTTTTT. It is translated as CASSSSSGATGELFF.

The chain couples TRBV18 to TRBJ2-2, with D possibly being TRBD1 or TRBD2 (5 bases each). This CDR3 region has 17 residues. Germline V gene lookup returns CDR1 KGHSH and CDR2 LQKENI. V gave up 3 bases and J gave up 4 bases, with 18 bases separating them. CDR3 sequence reads: CASSPLGQGRITGELFF. CDR3 in DNA: TGTGCCAGCTCACCGTTAGGGCAGGGACGAATCACCGGGGAGCTGTTTTTT.

V and J are TRBV5-1 and TRBJ1-1; the D gene is possibly TRBD1 (6 bases). The CDR3 consists of 15 residues. Per germline, CDR1 SGHRS and CDR2 YFSETQ. V was trimmed by 4 bases and J by 3 bases, leaving 16 bases between them. CDR3 loop: CASSPHTAGDTEAFF. The CDR3 nucleotides are TGCGCCAGCAGCCCCCATACGGCAGGGGACACTGAAGCTTTCTTT.

The genes are TRBV5-4 and TRBJ2-7; TRBD1 aligns across 9 bases. Germline trimming cut 2 bases from V and 6 bases from J; bases unmatched to any gene: 12. The CDR3 spans 16 residues. CDR1 is SGHNT, CDR2 YYREEE, per germline (reference sequence). CDR3 amino acids: CASSLGLRDRVGEQYF. Here the CDR3 DNA reads TGTGCCAGCAGCTTAGGACTCCGGGACAGGGTCGGCGAGCAGTACTTC.

This clone occurred once. The gene calls are TRBV4-1 and TRBJ1-2; D not certain. Germline-derived CDR1 and CDR2 are MGHRA and YSYEKL. This CDR3 is 16 amino acids long. V lost 0 bases to trimming and J lost 6 bases, with 17 bases between them. CDR3 nucleotide sequence: TGCGCCAGCAGCCAAGACGGGAATGACTTCAGGAATGGCTACACCTTC. Encoded protein: CASSQDGNDFRNGYTF.

V usage is TRBV4-3 and J usage is TRBJ1-2, with unresolved D. This CDR3 has 18 residues. Germline values: CDR1 LGHNA, CDR2 YSLEER. Trimming removed 1 base at V and 0 bases at J, with 18 bases between. The CDR3 coding sequence is TGCGCCAGCAGCCAAGTCCCCGGGCCAAGCTCCTCTAACTATGGCTACACCTTC. The encoded protein is CASSQVPGPSSSNYGYTF.

The chain has TRBV27 and TRBJ2-7; 8 nucleotides line up with TRBD1. Germline V gives CDR1 MNHEY, CDR2 SMNVEV (reference sequence). The J segment lost 6 bases and the V segment lost 7 bases, leaving 8 bases of the junction unmatched. The CDR3 has 13 amino acids. CDR3 DNA sequence: TGTGCCAGCACCGCGGACAGGGTGGGCGAGCAGTACTTC. Its protein product is CASTADRVGEQYF.

This clone occurred a few times. The V gene is TRBV5-6, the J gene TRBJ2-3; a weak D match, TRBD2 (7 bases). Trimming shortened V by 4 bases and J by 4 bases, and 19 bases separated the two germline ends. The CDR3 is 16 amino acids. The germline V gene encodes CDR1 SGHDT and CDR2 YYEEEE. DNA of the CDR3: TGTGCCAGCAGCCGAGGGGGGAGGGCCTCCCCAGATACGCAGTATTTT. It codes for CASSRGGRASPDTQYF.

This chain uses TRBV9 with TRBJ2-3; D perhaps matches TRBD1 (5 bases). The V end lost 3 bases, the J end lost 1 base, and 12 bases lay between the germline ends. CDR1 is SGDLS, CDR2 YYNGEE, per germline. This CDR3 is 15 amino acids long. CDR3 residues: CASSAPQGGTDTQYF. DNA for the CDR3: TGTGCCAGCAGCGCCCCCCAGGGTGGCACAGATACGCAGTATTTT.

The chain employs TRBV5-6 and TRBJ1-6, with a possible D match to TRBD1 (6 bases). The V gene's germline CDR1 is SGHDT and CDR2 YYEEEE. Between the trimmed V and J ends, which lost 4 bases and 7 bases, there was a span of 21 bases. This CDR3 contains 17 residues. The CDR3 bases are TGTGCCAGCAGCAACCCAGGGGAGCTGGGGCGGAATTCACCCCTCCACTTT. Translated, it gives CASSNPGELGRNSPLHF.

As for this clone: Other DNA sequences in the same sample also yield this CDR3. V usage is TRBV6-1 and J usage is TRBJ1-5; D call uncertain. The CDR3 consists of 13 residues. The ends were cut back, 0 bases at V and 2 bases at J, with 2 bases in the middle. Looked up from germline, CDR1 is MNHNS and CDR2 is SASEGT. The DNA of the CDR3 is TGTGCCAGCAGTGAAGCCCGCAATCAGCCCCAGCATTTT. Its translation is CASSEARNQPQHF.

This chain connects TRBV10-3 to TRBJ2-5; weak D call: TRBD2 (6 bases). The V end lost 11 bases, the J end lost 3 bases, and 16 bases lay between the germline ends. Germline CDR1 reads ENHRY; CDR2 reads SYGVKD. This CDR3 spans 13 amino acids. CDR3 coding DNA: TGTGCCTCCCTTGGGAGGCCGGAAGAGACCCAGTACTTC. It encodes CASLGRPEETQYF.

This clone was seen at least ten times. The chain combines TRBV6-1 with TRBJ1-2, with 10 bases matching TRBD1. V was clipped by 5 bases and J by 4 bases; unmatched bases: 7. The germline V gene has CDR1 MNHNS and CDR2 SASEGT. The CDR3 consists of 15 residues. CDR3 coding DNA: TGTGCCAGCAGTAATCGACAGGGGGCAGTCTATGGCTACACCTTC. Its protein product is CASSNRQGAVYGYTF.

The CDR3 DNA is TGTGCCATCAGTTCGGACACTCAGCCCCAGCATTTT. Amino acids: CAISSDTQPQHF. The chain employs TRBV10-3 and TRBJ1-5; D possibly corresponds to TRBD1 (5 bases). Germline CDR1 is ENHRY and CDR2 is SYGVKD. The CDR3 is 12 amino acids. V lost 5 bases and J 6 bases, leaving 8 bases between the germline ends.

This clone has just a few counts. The gene calls are TRBV7-9 and TRBJ2-1, with D tentatively TRBD1 or TRBD2 (6 bases each). CDR3 length equals 15 residues. The germline gives CDR1 SEHNR, CDR2 FQNEAQ (reference sequence). Trimming pared 7 bases from V and 8 bases from J, leaving 21 bases between. CDR3 nucleotides: TGTGCCAGCACCGACTGGGGGGCGAAGGATCATGAGCAGTTCTTC. It translates to CASTDWGAKDHEQFF.

As for this clone: Given a much more abundant clone one base away, this may be a read error. This specimen includes other DNA sequences encoding the same CDR3. The chain joins TRBV5-1 to TRBJ2-3; 7 nucleotides align to TRBD1. The CDR3 is made up of 14 amino acids. In germline, CDR1 is SGHRS, CDR2 YFSETQ. The V segment lost 4 bases and the J segment 2 bases; nucleotides outside the gene matches: 4. The CDR3 nucleotides are TGCGCCAGCAGCCCGGGGACAGCCACAGATACGCAGTATTTT. Protein sequence: CASSPGTATDTQYF. Full variable domain (rest looked up from reference TRBV5-1 and TRBJ2-3): KAGVTQTPRYLIKTRGQQVTLSCSPISGHRSVSWYQQTPGQGLQFLFEYFSETQRNKGNFPGRFSGRQFSNSRSEMNVSTLELGDSALYLCASSPGTATDTQYFGPGTRLTVL.

The chain carries TRBV7-9 and TRBJ1-1; possible D gene TRBD1, 6 bases. The CDR3 consists of 15 residues. Germline CDR1 reads SEHNR; CDR2 reads FQNEAQ (reference sequence). Trimming shortened V by 2 bases and J by 11 bases, and 21 bases separated the two germline ends. The DNA for the CDR3 is TGTGCCAGCAGCTTAAGGTTCGGGGGGCTGGGGCAGGCTTTCTTT. It is translated as CASSLRFGGLGQAFF.